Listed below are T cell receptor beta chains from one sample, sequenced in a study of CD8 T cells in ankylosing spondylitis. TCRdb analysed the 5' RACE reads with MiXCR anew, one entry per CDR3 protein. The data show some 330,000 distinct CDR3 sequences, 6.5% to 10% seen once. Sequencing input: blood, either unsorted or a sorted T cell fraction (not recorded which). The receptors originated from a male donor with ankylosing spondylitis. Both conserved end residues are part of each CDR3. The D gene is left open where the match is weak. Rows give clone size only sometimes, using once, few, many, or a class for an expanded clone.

TGTGCCAGCAGCGTAGGCCCTCAAGGGTACGAGCAGTACTTC | CASSVGPQGYEQYF | NA | NA | TRBJ2-7 | TRBV9
TGTGCCAGCAGCGTCGTACAGGGCGGTGGCTACACCTTC | CASSVVQGGGYTF | NA | NA | TRBJ1-2 | TRBV9
TGCGCCAGCAGCAACGGACAATGGGCCGAAAAACTGTTTTTT | CASSNGQWAEKLFF | few | NA | TRBJ1-4 | TRBV5-1
TGTGCCAGCCAACAGGTAGCAAATCAGCCCCAGCATTTT | CASQQVANQPQHF | few | NA | TRBJ1-5 | TRBV19
TGCAGTGCTAGAGTTCTTAACTATGGCTACACCTTC | CSARVLNYGYTF | few | NA | TRBJ1-2 | TRBV20-1
TGTGCCAGCAGCCAAGATCTCCACGATAGAAACCCCACTGAAGCTTTCTTT | CASSQDLHDRNPTEAFF | NA | NA | TRBJ1-1 | TRBV4-2
TGCGCCAGCAGCTTGTCTGGGGGAGAAAACACCATATATTTT | CASSLSGGENTIYF | few | NA | TRBJ1-3 | TRBV5-1
TGCAGTGCTAGAGAAAGGACGGCGGGAATAAGCTCCTACGAGCAGTACTTC | CSARERTAGISSYEQYF | NA | NA | TRBJ2-7 | TRBV20-1
TGTGCCAGCAGCCAAGATCCGGCTAGCGGGAGGGCCGGATCCTACAATGAGCAGTTCTTC | CASSQDPASGRAGSYNEQFF | few | TRBD2 | TRBJ2-1 | TRBV4-2
TGCGCCAGCAGCGCTATGACAGGGGGCGGCACCGGGGAGCTGTTTTTT | CASSAMTGGGTGELFF | NA | TRBD1 | TRBJ2-2 | TRBV5-1
TGTGCCAGCAGTTTTAGGACAGGGGGCCACCCAAAACTGTTTTTT | CASSFRTGGHPKLFF | few | TRBD1 | TRBJ1-4 | TRBV28
TGTGCCAGCAGCTTAGAGGGGTCCCTCTCCTACGAGCAGTACTTC | CASSLEGSLSYEQYF | NA | NA | TRBJ2-7 | TRBV7-9
TGTGCCAGCAGCTCCGGACAGGGTTTTAATGAGCAGTTCTTC | CASSSGQGFNEQFF | NA | TRBD1 | TRBJ2-1 | TRBV7-3
TGCAGTGCTAGGGCCTTAGCGGGAGGGTCCTACGAGCAGTACTTC | CSARALAGGSYEQYF | few | TRBD2 | TRBJ2-7 | TRBV20-1
TGTGCCAGCCGGACCGCGAACTATGGCTACACCTTC | CASRTANYGYTF | NA | NA | TRBJ1-2 | TRBV2
TGTGCCAGCAAGCGGTTGGGGTTCGGGCAGGGGAACAATCAGCCCCAGCATTTT | CASKRLGFGQGNNQPQHF | NA | NA | TRBJ1-5 | TRBV27
TGTGCCAGCAGCCCCCAGGAGAAACGCAATGAGCAGTTCTTC | CASSPQEKRNEQFF | NA | NA | TRBJ2-1 | TRBV11-1
TGTGCCAGCAGCTCCAATAGCAATCAGCCCCAGCATTTT | CASSSNSNQPQHF | many | NA | TRBJ1-5 | TRBV7-6
TGTGCCATCAGTGAGTCTGTACGGGCTGGGGCCAACGTCCTGACTTTC | CAISESVRAGANVLTF | many | NA | TRBJ2-6 | TRBV10-3
TGTGGCAACAGTGTGAGAAGGGGAGATACGCAGTATTTT | CGNSVRRGDTQYF | few | NA | TRBJ2-3 | TRBV12-3/TRBV12-4
TGTGCCAGCAAGCCCCCGACTAGCGGGAGAGAGGATGAGCAGTTCTTC | CASKPPTSGREDEQFF | few | TRBD2 | TRBJ2-1 | TRBV6-4
TGTGCCACCAGTGACGCAACAAGCGGGAGAGAGAATGAGCAGTTCTTC | CATSDATSGRENEQFF | NA | TRBD2 | TRBJ2-1 | TRBV24-1
TGTGCCAGCAGCGTCTCGACAGACACTAAATACATGAACACCGGGGAGCTGTTTTTT | CASSVSTDTKYMNTGELFF | few | NA | TRBJ2-2 | TRBV9
TGTGCCAGCAGTGAGGACGGGACAGACACCGGGGAGCTGTTTTTT | CASSEDGTDTGELFF | many | TRBD1 | TRBJ2-2 | TRBV2
TGTGCCAGCAGTTACTCCCCGGGAGGGCCGCACGAGCAGTACTTC | CASSYSPGGPHEQYF | NA | TRBD2 | TRBJ2-7 | TRBV6-5
TGTGCCATCAGTGCAGGAATGAACACTGAAGCTTTCTTT | CAISAGMNTEAFF | many | NA | TRBJ1-1 | TRBV10-3
TGCGCCAGCAGCCCCAACTCTGGGGCCAACGTCCTGACTTTC | CASSPNSGANVLTF | few | NA | TRBJ2-6 | TRBV5-1
TGTGCCAGCAGCCGCGTGGACATCGCGAGCTCCTACGAGCAGTACTTC | CASSRVDIASSYEQYF | many | NA | TRBJ2-7 | TRBV7-9
TGCGCCAGCAGCATTGGGACAGGGGGGAACTATGGCTACACCTTC | CASSIGTGGNYGYTF | few | TRBD1 | TRBJ1-2 | TRBV5-1
TGTGCCAGCAGCGATACGGGACTAGCTGCCAATGAGCAGTTCTTC | CASSDTGLAANEQFF | NA | TRBD2 | TRBJ2-1 | TRBV28